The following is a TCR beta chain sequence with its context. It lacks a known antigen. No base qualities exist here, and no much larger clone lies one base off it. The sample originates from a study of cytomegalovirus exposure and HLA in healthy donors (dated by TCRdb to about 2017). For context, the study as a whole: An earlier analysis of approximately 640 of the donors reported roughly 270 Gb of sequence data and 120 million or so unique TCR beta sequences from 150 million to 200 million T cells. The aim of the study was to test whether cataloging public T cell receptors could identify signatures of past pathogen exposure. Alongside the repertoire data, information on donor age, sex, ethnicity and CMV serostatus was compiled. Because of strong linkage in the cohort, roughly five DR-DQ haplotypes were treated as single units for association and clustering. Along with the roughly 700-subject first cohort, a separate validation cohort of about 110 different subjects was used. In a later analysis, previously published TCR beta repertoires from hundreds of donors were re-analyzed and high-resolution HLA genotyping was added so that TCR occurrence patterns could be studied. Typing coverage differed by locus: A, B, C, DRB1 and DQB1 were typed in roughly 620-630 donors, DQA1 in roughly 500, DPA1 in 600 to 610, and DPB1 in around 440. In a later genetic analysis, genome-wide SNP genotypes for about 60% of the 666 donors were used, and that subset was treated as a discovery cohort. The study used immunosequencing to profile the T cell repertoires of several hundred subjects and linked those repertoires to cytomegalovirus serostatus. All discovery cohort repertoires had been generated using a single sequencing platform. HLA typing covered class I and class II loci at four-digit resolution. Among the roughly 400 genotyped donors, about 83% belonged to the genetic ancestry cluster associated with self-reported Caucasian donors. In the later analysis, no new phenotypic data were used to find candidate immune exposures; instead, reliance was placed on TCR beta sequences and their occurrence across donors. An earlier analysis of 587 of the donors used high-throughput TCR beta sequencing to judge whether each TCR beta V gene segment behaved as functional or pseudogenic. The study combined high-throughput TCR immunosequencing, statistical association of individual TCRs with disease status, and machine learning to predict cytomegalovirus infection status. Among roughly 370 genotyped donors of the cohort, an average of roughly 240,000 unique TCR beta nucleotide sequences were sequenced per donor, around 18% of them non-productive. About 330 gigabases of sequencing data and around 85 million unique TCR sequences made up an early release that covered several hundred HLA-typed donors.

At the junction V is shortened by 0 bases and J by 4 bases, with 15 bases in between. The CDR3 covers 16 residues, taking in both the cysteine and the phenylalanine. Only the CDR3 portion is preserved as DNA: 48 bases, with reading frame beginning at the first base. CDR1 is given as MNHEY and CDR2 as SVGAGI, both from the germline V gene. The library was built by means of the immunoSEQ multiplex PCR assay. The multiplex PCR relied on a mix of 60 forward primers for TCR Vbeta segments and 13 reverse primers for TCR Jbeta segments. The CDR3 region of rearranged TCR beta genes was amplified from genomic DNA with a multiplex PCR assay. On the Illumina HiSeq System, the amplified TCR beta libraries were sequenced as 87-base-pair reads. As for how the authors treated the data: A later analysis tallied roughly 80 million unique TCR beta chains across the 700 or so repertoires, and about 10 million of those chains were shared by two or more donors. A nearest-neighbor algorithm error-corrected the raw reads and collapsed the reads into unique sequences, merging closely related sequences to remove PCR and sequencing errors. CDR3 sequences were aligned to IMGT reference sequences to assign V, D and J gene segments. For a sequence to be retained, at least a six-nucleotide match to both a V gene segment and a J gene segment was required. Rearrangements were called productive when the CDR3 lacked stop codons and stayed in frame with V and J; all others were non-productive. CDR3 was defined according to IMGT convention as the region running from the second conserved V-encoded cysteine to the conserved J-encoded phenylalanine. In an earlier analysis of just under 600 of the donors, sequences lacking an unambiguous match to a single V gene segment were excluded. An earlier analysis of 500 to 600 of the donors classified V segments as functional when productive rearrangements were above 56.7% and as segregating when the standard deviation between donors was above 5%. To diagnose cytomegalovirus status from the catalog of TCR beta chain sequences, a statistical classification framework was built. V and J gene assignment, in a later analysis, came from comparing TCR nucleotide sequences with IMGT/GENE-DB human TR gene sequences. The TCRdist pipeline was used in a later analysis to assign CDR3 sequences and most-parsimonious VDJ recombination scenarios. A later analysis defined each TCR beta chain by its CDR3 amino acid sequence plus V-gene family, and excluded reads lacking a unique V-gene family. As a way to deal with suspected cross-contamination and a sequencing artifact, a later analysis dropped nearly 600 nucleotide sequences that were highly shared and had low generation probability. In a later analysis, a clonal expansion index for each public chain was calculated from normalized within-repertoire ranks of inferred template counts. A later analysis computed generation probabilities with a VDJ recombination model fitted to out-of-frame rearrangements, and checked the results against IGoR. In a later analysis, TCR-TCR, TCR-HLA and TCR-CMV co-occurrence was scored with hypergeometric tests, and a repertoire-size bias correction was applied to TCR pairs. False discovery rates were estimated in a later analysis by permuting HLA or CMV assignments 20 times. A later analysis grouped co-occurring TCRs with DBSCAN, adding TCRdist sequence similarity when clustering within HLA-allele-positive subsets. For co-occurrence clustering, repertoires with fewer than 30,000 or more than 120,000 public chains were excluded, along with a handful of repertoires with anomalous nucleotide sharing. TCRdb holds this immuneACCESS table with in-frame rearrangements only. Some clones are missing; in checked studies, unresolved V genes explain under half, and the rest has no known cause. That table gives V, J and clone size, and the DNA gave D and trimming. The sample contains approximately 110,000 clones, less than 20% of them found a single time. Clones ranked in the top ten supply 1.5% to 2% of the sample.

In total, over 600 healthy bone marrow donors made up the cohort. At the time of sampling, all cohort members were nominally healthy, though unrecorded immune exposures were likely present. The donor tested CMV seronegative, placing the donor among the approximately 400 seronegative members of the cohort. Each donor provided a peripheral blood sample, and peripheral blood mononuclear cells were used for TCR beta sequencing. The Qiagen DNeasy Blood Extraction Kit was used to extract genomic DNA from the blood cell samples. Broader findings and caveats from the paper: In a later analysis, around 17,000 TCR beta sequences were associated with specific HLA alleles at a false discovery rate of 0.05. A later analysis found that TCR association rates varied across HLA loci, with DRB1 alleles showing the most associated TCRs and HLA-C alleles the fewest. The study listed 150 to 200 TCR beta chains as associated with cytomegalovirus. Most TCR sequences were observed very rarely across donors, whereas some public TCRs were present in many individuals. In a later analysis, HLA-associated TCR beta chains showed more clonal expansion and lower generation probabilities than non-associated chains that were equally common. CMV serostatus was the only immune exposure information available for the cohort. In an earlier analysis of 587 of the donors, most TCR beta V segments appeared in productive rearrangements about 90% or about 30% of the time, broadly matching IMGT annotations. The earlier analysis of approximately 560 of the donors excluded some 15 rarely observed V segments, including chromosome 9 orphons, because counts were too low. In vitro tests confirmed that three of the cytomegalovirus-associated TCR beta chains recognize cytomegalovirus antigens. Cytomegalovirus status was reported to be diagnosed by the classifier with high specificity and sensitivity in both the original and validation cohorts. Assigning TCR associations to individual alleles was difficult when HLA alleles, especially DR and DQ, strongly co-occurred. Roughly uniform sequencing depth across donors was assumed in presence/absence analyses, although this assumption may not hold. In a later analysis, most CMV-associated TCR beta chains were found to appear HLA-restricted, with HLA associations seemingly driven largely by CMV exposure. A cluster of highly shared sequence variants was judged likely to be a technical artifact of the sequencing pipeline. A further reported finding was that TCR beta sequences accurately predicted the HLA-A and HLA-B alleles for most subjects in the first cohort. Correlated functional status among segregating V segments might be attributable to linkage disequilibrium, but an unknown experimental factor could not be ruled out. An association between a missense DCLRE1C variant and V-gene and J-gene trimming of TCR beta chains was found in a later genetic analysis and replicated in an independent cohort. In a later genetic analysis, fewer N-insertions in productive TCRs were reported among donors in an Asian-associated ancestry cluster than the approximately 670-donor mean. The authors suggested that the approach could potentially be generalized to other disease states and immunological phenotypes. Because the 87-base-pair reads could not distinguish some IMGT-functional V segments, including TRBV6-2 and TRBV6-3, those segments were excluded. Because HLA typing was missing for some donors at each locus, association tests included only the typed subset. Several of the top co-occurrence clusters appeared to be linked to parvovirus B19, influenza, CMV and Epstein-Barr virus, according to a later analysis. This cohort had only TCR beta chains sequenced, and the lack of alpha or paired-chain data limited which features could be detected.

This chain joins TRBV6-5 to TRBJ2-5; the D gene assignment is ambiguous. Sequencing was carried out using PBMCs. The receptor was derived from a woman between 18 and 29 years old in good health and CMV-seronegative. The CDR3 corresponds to CASSYSFESLAETQYF. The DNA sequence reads TGTGCCAGCAGTTACTCATTTGAAAGTTTGGCAGAGACCCAGTACTTC.